This T cell receptor beta chain was identified during a study of radiotherapy plus CTLA-4 blockade in lung cancer. Findings and limits, study-wide: Tumor-origin TCR clones grew in blood after radiotherapy plus ipilimumab. According to reports, early shifts in blood T cell clones, alongside interferon-beta, forecast response most accurately.

The length of the CDR3 is 17 residues. The germline CDR1 and CDR2 sequences are GTSNPN and SVGIG (reference sequence). V lost 3 bases and J lost 0, with 15 bases in between. The sample holds one count of this clone. Antigen unknown. The method was immunoSEQ multiplex PCR; TCRdb's version includes in-frame clones alone and lacks a portion of them. The sample yields 55,000 to 75,000 clones, approximately 76% seen once. The chain uses TRBV30 and TRBJ1-6, with a tentative D call TRBD1 (6 bases). Source: peripheral blood, taken from a patient treated with radiotherapy plus ipilimumab. The clonotype originates from a human donor with non-small cell lung cancer whose response to radiotherapy plus ipilimumab could not be evaluated. Some clones in this sample may be carry-over from other donors' samples. The CDR3 nucleotides read TGTGCCTGGAGCATCCAAACCAGGGGCTCCTATAATTCACCCCTCCACTTT. Translating it yields CAWSIQTRGSYNSPLHF. Drawing the rest from reference TRBV30 and TRBJ1-6, the complete variable domain is SQTIHQWPATLVQPVGSPLSLECTVEGTSNPNLYWYRQAAGRGLQLLFYSVGIGQISSEVPQNLSASRPQDRQFILSSKKLLLSDSGFYLCAWSIQTRGSYNSPLHFGNGTRLTVT.